This TCR beta chain derives from a study of identical twins. In this sample, this clonotype turned up a few times. Its antigen is not identified. MiXCR, applied by TCRdb to the 5' RACE reads, yields one record per CDR3 protein. Of roughly 570,000 distinct CDR3 sequences listed, around 9.6% are singletons. Study-wide results and caveats: There were fewer insertions in abundant cord blood beta clonotypes, but memory repertoires showed no such pattern. It was cross-sectional statistical analysis, not following the same donors, that the conclusions relied on. Out-of-frame beta sequences exhibited a weaker degree of excess twin sharing.

CDR3 length equals 17 residues. V trimming: 3 bases; J trimming: 6 bases; junction bases outside the gene matches: 14. Per germline, CDR1 SGHRS and CDR2 YFSETQ. The sample was also reused in another study, on yellow fever vaccine responses in identical twins.

This sequence was found in a woman aged 18-29 years in good health. The chain couples TRBV5-1 to TRBJ2-3, with 9 bases matching TRBD1. Material: PBMCs. The CDR3 loop reads CASSWGDRDRVADTQYF. CDR3 DNA: TGCGCCAGCAGCTGGGGCGACCGGGACAGGGTGGCGGATACGCAGTATTTT.